The next 7 T cell receptor beta chains were all read from a single sample in a study of T cell responses to AZD1222 COVID-19 vaccine. Sequencing used immunoSEQ multiplex PCR; TCRdb keeps in-frame clones, though not all of them. The table lists 57,000 or so clones, 60% to 85% of them singletons, with roughly 4% in the top ten. The specimen was peripheral blood, collected 28 days after the second AZD1222 dose. The source of these receptors is an adult who received the AZD1222 COVID-19 vaccine.

This clone has a single count. The chain carries TRBV6-5 and TRBJ1-3, with 8 positions matching TRBD1. CDR1 MNHEY and CDR2 SVGAGI come from the germline V gene. Trimming at V came to 6 bases and at J to 2 bases, leaving 6 bases not matched to a gene. This CDR3 is built from 15 residues. The CDR3 protein is CASRWDRQPGNTIYF. CDR3 in DNA: TGTGCCAGCAGGTGGGACAGGCAGCCTGGAAACACCATATATTTT.

V and J are TRBV12-3 or TRBV12-4 and TRBJ2-7, with D unresolved. V lost 2 bases to trimming and J lost 5 bases, with 7 bases between them. The length of the CDR3 is 12 residues. CDR3 protein: CASSLLRHEQYF. The CDR3 DNA is TGTGCCAGCAGTTTACTCAGGCACGAGCAGTACTTC.

This clone has only a few counts. CDR3 DNA: TGTGCCAGCAGCTTAGGAGGCCAACGCACCGGGGAGCTGTTTTTT. Translating gives CASSLGGQRTGELFF. The chain uses TRBV11-3 and TRBJ2-2; no reliable D call. Trimming pared 1 base from V and 4 bases from J, leaving 10 bases between. CDR3 length: 15 residues. Per germline, CDR1 SGHNT and CDR2 YENEEA.

The chain carries TRBV29-1 and TRBJ2-4, with D unresolved. This CDR3 has 13 amino acids. V lost 2 bases to trimming and J lost 0 bases, with 5 bases between them. The germline V gene encodes CDR1 SQVTM and CDR2 ANQGSEA. CDR3 protein: CSVEKVAKNIQYF. The DNA for the CDR3 is TGCAGCGTTGAAAAAGTAGCCAAAAACATTCAGTACTTC.

This chain connects TRBV21-1 to TRBJ2-7; TRBD1 reflects the table's D call only, with no check against the DNA. TRBV21-1 is a pseudogene locus. The CDR3 runs to 17 residues. CDR3 protein: CASSAFQGPSEFYEQYF. In nucleotides, the CDR3 is TGTGCCAGCAGCGCCTTCCAGGGCCCCTCGGAGTTCTACGAGCAGTACTTC.

The genes are TRBV15 and TRBJ1-4; D is unclear. CDR3 length equals 15 residues. Trimming cost V 1 base and J 4 bases, with 10 bases left between them. CDR1 and CDR2 (germline): LNHNV, YYDKDF (reference sequence). The CDR3 region is CATSRAPELNEKLFF. In DNA, the CDR3 is TGTGCCACCAGCAGAGCTCCAGAGCTTAATGAAAAACTGTTTTTT.

V is TRBV5-8 and J is TRBJ1-2, with TRBD1 as a possible D gene (5 bases). Trimming pared 7 bases from V and 8 bases from J, leaving 15 bases between. Germline assignment: CDR1 SGHTS and CDR2 YDEGEE. CDR3 length: 12 residues. Here the CDR3 reads CASRREIEGYTF. The DNA of the CDR3 is TGTGCCAGCCGCAGGGAAATCGAAGGCTACACCTTC.